Presented here are 10 T cell receptor beta chains from one specimen sequenced in a study of T cell repertoires in ileal Crohn's disease. Generated by immunoSEQ multiplex PCR, the TCRdb table keeps only in-frame clones and is missing some. The table shows 9,500 to 15,000 clones, with around 76% occurring only once. The specimen was ileal tissue. These receptors all stem from an adult with Crohn's disease.

This chain joins TRBV29-1 and TRBJ2-1, with D possibly matching TRBD1 (6 bases). The V and J ends lost 4 bases and 7 bases respectively, with 8 bases between them. The CDR3 loop spans 11 amino acids. Germline V gives CDR1 SQVTM, CDR2 ANQGSEA. The CDR3 nucleotides are TGCAGCGTTGCCAGGGGAAATGAGCAGTTCTTC. It codes for CSVARGNEQFF.

This chain uses TRBV9 with TRBJ1-2; the D gene is possibly TRBD1 (6 bases). This CDR3 comprises 15 residues. Germline values: CDR1 SGDLS, CDR2 YYNGEE. Trimming removed 0 bases at V and 4 bases at J, with 13 bases between. The CDR3, as DNA: TGTGCCAGCAGCGTAGAGGGCAGGGGCATCTATGGCTACACCTTC. It codes for CASSVEGRGIYGYTF.

The chain employs TRBV28 and TRBJ2-7; tentative D call: TRBD2 (6 bases). The CDR3 runs 13 residues. V lost 10 bases to trimming and J lost 4 bases, with 17 bases between them. Per germline, CDR1 MDHEN and CDR2 SYDVKM. As DNA, the CDR3 is TGTGCCACCAACCCGGGAGACGGGTACGAGCAGTACTTC. It codes for CATNPGDGYEQYF.

The rearrangement joins TRBV2 to TRBJ2-7, with a possible D match to TRBD2 (5 bases). V was cut by 4 bases and J by 0 bases, with 19 bases left in between. This CDR3 has 17 residues. Germline CDR1 and CDR2: SNHLY and FYNNEI. The CDR3 sequence: CASSAPPGGASSYEQYF. The CDR3 coding sequence is TGTGCCAGCAGTGCCCCCCCCGGAGGCGCTAGCTCCTACGAGCAGTACTTC.

This clone came up a few times. V and J are TRBV30 and TRBJ1-4; perhaps TRBD1 as D (5 bases). The CDR3 contains 14 residues. Trimming shortened V by 2 bases and J by 4 bases, and 11 bases separated the two germline ends. Per germline, CDR1 GTSNPN and CDR2 SVGIG (reference sequence). CDR3 residues: CAWSSGGNNEKLFF. CDR3 sequence (DNA): TGTGCCTGGAGTAGTGGGGGGAATAATGAAAAACTGTTTTTT.

This clone was seen more than once but under ten times. V gene TRBV10-3 combines with J gene TRBJ2-7, with D possibly TRBD2 on 6 matching bases. The V gene's germline CDR1 is ENHRY and CDR2 SYGVKD. The CDR3 is 15 amino acids. V gave up 0 bases and J gave up 4 bases, with 13 bases separating them. The CDR3 protein is CAISESRPGVYEQYF. The CDR3 DNA is TGTGCCATCAGTGAGTCGAGGCCGGGGGTATACGAGCAGTACTTC.

The gene calls are TRBV6-5 and TRBJ1-2; 7 nucleotides line up with TRBD1. V gave up 2 bases and J gave up 5 bases; unmatched junction bases: 11. The germline V gene has CDR1 MNHEY and CDR2 SVGAGI. This CDR3 has 16 residues. Written as DNA, the CDR3 is TGTGCCAGCAGTTACGTTGGGACAGCGATCACTTATGGCTACACCTTC. Its translation: CASSYVGTAITYGYTF.

The chain is built from TRBV5-1 and TRBJ2-7; TRBD1 aligns across 10 bases. CDR1 is SGHRS and CDR2 is YFSETQ in the germline V gene. The V gene end was trimmed by 0 bases and the J gene end by 3 bases; junction bases not matched to a gene: 9. CDR3 length equals 17 residues. The DNA for the CDR3 is TGCGCCAGCAGCTTGGGGGGGACAGGGGTAAAGTTCTACGAGCAGTACTTC. Its protein is CASSLGGTGVKFYEQYF.

This clone was seen a handful of times. The gene calls are TRBV6-1 and TRBJ2-3; TRBD2 matches 15 bases. The V gene's germline CDR1 is MNHNS and CDR2 SASEGT. The CDR3 is 15 amino acids. J lost 6 bases, V lost 6 bases, and 4 bases had no gene match. Here the CDR3 DNA reads TGTGCCAGCAGGGGGACTAGCGGGAGGTGGGATACGCAGTATTTT. Protein product: CASRGTSGRWDTQYF.

This sequence joins TRBV19 and TRBJ1-1; 7 bases are shared with TRBD1. After removal of 4 bases from V and 7 bases from J, the junction contained 3 bases not matched to a gene. The CDR3 runs 12 residues. Germline V gene sequence: CDR1 LNHDA, CDR2 SQIVND (reference sequence). CDR3 DNA: TGTGCCAGTAGTACGGGACAGATTGAAGCTTTCTTT. Amino acid sequence: CASSTGQIEAFF.